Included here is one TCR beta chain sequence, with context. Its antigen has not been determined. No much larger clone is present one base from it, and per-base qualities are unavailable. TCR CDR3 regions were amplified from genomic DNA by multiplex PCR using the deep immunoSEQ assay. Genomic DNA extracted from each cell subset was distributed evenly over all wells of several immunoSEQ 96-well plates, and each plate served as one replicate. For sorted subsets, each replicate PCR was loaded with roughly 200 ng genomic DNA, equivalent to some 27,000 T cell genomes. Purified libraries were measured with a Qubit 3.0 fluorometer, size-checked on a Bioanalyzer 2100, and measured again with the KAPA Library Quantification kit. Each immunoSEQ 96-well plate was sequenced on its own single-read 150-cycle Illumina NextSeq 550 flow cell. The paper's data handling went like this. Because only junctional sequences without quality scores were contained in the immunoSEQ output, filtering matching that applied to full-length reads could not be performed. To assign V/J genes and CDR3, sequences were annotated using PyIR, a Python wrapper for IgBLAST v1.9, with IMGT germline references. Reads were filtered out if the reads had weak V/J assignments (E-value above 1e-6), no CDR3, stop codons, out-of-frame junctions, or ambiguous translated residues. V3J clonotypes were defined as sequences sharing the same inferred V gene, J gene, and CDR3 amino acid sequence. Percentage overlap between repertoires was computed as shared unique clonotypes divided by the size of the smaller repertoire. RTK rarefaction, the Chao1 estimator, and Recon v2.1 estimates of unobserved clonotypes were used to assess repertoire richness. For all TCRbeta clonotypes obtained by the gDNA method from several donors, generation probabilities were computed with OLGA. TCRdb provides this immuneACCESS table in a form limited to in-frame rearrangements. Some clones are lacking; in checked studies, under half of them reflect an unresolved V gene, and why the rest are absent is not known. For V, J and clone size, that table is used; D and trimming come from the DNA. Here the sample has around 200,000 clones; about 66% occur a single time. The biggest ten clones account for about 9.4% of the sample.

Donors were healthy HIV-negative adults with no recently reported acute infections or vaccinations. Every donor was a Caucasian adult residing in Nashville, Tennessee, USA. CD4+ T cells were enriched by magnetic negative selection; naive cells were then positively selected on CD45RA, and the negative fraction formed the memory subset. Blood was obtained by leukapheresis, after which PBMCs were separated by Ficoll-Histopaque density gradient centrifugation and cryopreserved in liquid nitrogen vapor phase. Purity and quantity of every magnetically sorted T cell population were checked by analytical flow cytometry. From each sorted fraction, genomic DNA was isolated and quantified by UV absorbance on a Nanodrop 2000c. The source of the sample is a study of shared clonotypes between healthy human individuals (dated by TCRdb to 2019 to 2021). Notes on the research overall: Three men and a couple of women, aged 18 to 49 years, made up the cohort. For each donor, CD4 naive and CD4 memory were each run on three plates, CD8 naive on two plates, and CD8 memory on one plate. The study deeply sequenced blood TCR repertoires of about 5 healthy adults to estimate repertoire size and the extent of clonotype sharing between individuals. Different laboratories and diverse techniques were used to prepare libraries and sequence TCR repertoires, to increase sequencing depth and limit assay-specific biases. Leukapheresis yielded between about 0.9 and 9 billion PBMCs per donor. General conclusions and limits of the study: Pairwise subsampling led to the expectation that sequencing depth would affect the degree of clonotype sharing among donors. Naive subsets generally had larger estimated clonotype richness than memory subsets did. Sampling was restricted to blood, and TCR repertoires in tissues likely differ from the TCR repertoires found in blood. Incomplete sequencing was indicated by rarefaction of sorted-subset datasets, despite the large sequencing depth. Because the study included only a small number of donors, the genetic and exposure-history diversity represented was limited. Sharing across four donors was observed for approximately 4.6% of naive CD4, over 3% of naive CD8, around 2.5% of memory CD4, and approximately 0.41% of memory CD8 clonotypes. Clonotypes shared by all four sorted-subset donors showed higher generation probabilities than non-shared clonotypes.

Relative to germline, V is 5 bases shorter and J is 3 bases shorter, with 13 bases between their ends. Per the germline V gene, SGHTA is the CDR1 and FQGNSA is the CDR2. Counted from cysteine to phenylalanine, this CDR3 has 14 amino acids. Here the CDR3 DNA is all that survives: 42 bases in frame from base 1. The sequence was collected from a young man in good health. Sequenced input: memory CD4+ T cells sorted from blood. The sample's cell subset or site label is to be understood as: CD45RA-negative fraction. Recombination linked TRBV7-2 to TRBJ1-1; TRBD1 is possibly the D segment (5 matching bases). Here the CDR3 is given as CASSARPGDTEAFF. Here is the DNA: TGTGCCAGCAGCGCACGGCCGGGGGACACTGAAGCTTTCTTT.